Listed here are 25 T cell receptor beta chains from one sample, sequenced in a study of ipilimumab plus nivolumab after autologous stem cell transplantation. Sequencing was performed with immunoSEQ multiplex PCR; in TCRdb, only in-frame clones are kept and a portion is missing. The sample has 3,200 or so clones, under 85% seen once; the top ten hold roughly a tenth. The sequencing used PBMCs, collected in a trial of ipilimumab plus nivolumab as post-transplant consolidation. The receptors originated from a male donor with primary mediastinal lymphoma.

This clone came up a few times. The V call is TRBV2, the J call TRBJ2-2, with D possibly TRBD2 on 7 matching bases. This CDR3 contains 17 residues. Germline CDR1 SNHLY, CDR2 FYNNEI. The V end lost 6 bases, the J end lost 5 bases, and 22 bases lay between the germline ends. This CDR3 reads CASSFVGRGRSTGELFF. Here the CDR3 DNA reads TGTGCCAGCAGCTTTGTGGGGCGGGGGCGGAGTACCGGGGAGCTGTTTTTT. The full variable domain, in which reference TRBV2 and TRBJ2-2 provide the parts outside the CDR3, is EPEVTQTPSHQVTQMGQEVILRCVPISNHLYFYWYRQILGQKVEFLVSFYNNEISEKSEIFDDQFSVERPDGSNFTLKIRSTKLEDSAMYFCASSFVGRGRSTGELFFGEGSRLTVL.

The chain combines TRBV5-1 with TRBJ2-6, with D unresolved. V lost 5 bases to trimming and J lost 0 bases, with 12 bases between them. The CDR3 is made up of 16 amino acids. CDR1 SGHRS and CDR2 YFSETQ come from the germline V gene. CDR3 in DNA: TGCGCCAGCAGACTCCGGGCCTTCTCTGGGGCCAACGTCCTGACTTTC. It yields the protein CASRLRAFSGANVLTF.

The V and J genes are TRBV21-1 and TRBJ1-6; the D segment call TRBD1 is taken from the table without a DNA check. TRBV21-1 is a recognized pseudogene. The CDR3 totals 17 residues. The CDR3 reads CASRQPIHIHHNSPLHF. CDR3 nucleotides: TGTGCCAGCAGGCAACCCATACACATACATCATAATTCACCCCTCCACTTT.

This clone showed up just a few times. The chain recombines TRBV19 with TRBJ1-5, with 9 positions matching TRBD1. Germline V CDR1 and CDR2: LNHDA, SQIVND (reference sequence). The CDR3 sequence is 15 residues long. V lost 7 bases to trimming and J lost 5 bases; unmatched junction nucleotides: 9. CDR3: CASTQTGTGYQPQHF. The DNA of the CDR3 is TGTGCCAGTACCCAAACGGGGACAGGGTATCAGCCCCAGCATTTT.

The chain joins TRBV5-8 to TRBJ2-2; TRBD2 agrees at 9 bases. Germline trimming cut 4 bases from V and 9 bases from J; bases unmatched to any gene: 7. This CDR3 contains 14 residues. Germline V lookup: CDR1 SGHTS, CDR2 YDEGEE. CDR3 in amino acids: CASSLRTSARELFF. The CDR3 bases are TGTGCCAGCAGCCTCCGGACTAGCGCCAGGGAGCTGTTTTTT.

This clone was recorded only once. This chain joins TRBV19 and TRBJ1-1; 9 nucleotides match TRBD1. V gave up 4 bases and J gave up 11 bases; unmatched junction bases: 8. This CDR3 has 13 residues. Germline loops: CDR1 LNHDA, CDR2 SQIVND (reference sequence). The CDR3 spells CASSTRDRDMAFF. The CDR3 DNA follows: TGTGCCAGTAGTACGCGGGACAGGGATATGGCTTTCTTT.

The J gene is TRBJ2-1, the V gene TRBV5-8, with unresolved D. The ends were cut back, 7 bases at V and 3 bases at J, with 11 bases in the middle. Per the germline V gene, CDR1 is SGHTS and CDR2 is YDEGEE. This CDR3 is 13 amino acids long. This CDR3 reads CASDMDDYNEQFF. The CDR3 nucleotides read TGTGCCAGCGATATGGATGACTACAATGAGCAGTTCTTC. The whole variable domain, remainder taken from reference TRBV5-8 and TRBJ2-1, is EAGVTQSPTHLIKTRGQQATLRCSPISGHTSVYWYQQALGLGLQFLLWYDEGEERNRGNFPPRFSGRQFPNYSSELNVNALELEDSALYLCASDMDDYNEQFFGPGTRLTVL.

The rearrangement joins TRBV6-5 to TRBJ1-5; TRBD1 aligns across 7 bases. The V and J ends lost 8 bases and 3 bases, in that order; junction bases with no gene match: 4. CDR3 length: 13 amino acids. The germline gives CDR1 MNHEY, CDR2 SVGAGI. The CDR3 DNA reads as TGTGCCAGCGGGGGACAGCACAATCAGCCCCAGCATTTT. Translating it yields CASGGQHNQPQHF.

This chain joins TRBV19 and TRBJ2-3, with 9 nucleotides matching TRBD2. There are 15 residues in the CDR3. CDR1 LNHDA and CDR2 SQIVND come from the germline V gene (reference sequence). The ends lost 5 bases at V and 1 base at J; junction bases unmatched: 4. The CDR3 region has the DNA TGTGCCAGTAGTCCTCAGCGGGGGGGCACAGATACGCAGTATTTT. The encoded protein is CASSPQRGGTDTQYF.

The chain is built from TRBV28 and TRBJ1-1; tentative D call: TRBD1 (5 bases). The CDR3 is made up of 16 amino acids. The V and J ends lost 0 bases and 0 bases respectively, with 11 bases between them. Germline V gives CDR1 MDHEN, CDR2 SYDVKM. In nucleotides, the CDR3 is TGTGCCAGCAGTTTATGGGGCCCCAGGGTGAACACTGAAGCTTTCTTT. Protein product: CASSLWGPRVNTEAFF.

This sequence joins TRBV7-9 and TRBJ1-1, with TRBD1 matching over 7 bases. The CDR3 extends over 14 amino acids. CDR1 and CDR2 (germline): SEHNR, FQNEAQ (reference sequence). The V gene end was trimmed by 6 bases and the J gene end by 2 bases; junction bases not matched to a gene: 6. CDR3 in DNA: TGTGCCAGCAGGAACGACAGGGCAAACACTGAAGCTTTCTTT. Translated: CASRNDRANTEAFF.

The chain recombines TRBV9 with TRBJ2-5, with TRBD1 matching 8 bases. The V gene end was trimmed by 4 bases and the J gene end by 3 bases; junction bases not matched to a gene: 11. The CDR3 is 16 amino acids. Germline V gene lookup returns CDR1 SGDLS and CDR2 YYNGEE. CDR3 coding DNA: TGTGCCAGCAGCAAAGGGGACAGGACGCAAAAAGAGACCCAGTACTTC. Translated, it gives CASSKGDRTQKETQYF.

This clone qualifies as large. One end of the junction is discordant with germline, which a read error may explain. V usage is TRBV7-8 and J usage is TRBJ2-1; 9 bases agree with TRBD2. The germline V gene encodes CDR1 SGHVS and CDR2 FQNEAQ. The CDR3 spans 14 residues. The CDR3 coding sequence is TGTGCCAGCAGCGTAGCGGGGGTATACAATGAGCAGTTCTTC. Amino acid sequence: CASSVAGVYNEQFF.

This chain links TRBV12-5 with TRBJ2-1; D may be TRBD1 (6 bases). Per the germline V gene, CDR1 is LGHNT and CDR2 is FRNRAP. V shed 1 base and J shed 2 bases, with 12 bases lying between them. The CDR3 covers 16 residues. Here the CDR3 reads CASGLGTAKPYNEQFF. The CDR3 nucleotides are TGTGCTAGTGGTTTGGGGACAGCAAAGCCCTACAATGAGCAGTTCTTC.

The chain's CDR3 is CASSLQGGENTIYF. CDR3 in DNA: TGTGCCAGCAGCTTGCAAGGGGGCGAAAACACCATATATTTT. V and J are TRBV5-4 and TRBJ1-3; 7 bases are a match to TRBD1. The CDR3 loop spans 14 amino acids. The V gene's germline CDR1 is SGHNT and CDR2 YYREEE (reference sequence). V shed 1 base, J shed 6 bases, and the junction held 4 bases outside the gene matches.

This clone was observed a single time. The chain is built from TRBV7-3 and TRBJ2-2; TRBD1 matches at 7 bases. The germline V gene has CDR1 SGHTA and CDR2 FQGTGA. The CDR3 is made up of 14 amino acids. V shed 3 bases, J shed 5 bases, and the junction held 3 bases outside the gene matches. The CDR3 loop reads CASSFGTATGELFF. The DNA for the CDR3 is TGTGCCAGCAGCTTTGGGACAGCGACCGGGGAGCTGTTTTTT.

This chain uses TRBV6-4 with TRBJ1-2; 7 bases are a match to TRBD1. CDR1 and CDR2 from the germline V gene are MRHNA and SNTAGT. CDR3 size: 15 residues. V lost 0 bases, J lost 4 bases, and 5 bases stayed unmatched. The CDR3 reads CASSDSVRDSYGYTF. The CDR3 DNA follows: TGTGCCAGCAGTGACTCTGTCCGGGACAGCTATGGCTACACCTTC.

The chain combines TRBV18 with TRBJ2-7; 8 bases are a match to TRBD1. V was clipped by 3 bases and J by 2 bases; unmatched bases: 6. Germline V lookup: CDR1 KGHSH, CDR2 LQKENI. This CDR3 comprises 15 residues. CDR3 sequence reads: CASSPGTGSAYEQYF. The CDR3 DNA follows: TGTGCCAGCTCACCCGGGACAGGTTCTGCCTACGAGCAGTACTTC.

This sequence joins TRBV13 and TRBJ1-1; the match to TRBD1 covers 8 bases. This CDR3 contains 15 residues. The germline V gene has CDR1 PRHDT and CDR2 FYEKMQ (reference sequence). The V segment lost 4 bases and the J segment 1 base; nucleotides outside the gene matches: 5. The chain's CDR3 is CASSSPGTGNTEAFF. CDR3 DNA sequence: TGTGCCAGCAGCTCTCCCGGGACAGGGAACACTGAAGCTTTCTTT.

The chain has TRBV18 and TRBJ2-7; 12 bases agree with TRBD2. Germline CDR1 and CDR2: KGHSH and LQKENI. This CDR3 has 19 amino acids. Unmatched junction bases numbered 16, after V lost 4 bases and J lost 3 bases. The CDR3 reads CASSLSMTSGRRSGYEQYF. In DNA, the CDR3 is TGTGCCAGCTCACTTTCCATGACTAGCGGGAGAAGGTCCGGCTACGAGCAGTACTTC. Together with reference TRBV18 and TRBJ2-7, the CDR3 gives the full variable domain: NAGVMQNPRHLVRRRGQEARLRCSPMKGHSHVYWYRQLPEEGLKFMVYLQKENIIDESGMPKERFSAEFPKEGPSILRIQQVVRGDSAAYFCASSLSMTSGRRSGYEQYFGPGTRLTVT.

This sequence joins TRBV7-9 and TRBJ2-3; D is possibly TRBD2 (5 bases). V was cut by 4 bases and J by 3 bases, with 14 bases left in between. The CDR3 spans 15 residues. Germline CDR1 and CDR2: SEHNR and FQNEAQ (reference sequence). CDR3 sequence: CASSSQTGRTDTQYF. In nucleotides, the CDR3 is TGTGCCAGCAGCTCCCAGACGGGGAGAACAGATACGCAGTATTTT.

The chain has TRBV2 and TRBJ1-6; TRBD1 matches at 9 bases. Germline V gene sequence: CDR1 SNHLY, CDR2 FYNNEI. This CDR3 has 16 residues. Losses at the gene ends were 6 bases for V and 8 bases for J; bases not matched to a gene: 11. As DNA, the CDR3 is TGTGCCAGCAGAGGACAGGGGAGATTCCGGGATTCACCCCTCCACTTT. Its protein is CASRGQGRFRDSPLHF.

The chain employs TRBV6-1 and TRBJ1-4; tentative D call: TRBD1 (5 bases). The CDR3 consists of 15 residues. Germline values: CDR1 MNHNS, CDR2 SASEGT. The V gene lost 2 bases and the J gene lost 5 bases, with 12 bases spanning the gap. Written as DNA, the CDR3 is TGTGCCAGCAGTGAAACCGGGGCCTGGAATGAAAAACTGTTTTTT. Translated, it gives CASSETGAWNEKLFF.

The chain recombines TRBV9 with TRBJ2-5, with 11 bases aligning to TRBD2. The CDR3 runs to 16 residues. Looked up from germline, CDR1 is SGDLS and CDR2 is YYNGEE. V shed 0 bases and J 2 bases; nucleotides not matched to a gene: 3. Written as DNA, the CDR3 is TGTGCCAGCAGCGTAGGCGGGACTAGCGGACAAGAGACCCAGTACTTC. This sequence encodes CASSVGGTSGQETQYF.

Here the CDR3 reads CASSLGSTDTGELFF. Written as DNA, the CDR3 is TGCGCCAGCAGCTTGGGGTCGACAGACACCGGGGAGCTGTTTTTT. The chain uses TRBV5-1 and TRBJ2-2; D possibly corresponds to TRBD1 (5 bases). Trimming took 0 bases from V and 3 from J, leaving 9 bases between them. This CDR3 comprises 15 residues. From germline, CDR1 is SGHRS and CDR2 YFSETQ.